This T cell receptor (beta chain) was captured in a study of cytomegalovirus exposure and HLA in healthy donors. PCR primers comprised 60 Vbeta and 13 Jbeta primers. Assay: immunoSEQ multiplex PCR; the TCRdb copy retains only in-frame clones and omits some. Altogether 95,000 to 150,000 clones are present, about three quarters being singletons, with the ten largest covering around 14%. This CDR3 is 16 amino acids long. Germline values: CDR1 PRHDT, CDR2 FYEKMQ (reference sequence). V was shortened by 3 bases and J by 1 base, with 16 bases between the two germline ends. Study-wide results and limits: Highest at DRB1 and lowest at HLA-C, TCR association rates differed among HLA loci in a later analysis. It was 150 to 200 TCR beta chains that were listed as cytomegalovirus-associated. A later analysis linked a missense variant in DCLRE1C to the trimming of TCR beta V and J genes.

This clone has more than one count but fewer than ten. As yet, its antigen is unknown. Sequencing was performed on PBMCs. This TCR came from a woman aged 55-75 years in good health and CMV-seropositive. The rearrangement uses TRBV13 and TRBJ2-7; D is possibly TRBD1 (6 bases). The chain's CDR3 is CASSFQGLSLSYEQYF. In DNA, the CDR3 is TGTGCCAGCAGCTTCCAGGGGCTGTCGCTTTCCTACGAGCAGTACTTC.